This T cell receptor beta chain was recovered during a study of control samples from healthy donors and cancer patients. Profiling relied on immunoSEQ multiplex PCR, and the TCRdb table lists in-frame clones only, not all of them. The data contain 130,000 or so clones, roughly 90% of them singletons. CDR1 SQVTM and CDR2 ANQGSEA come from the germline V gene. The CDR3 consists of 13 residues. V lost 4 bases and J lost 3, with 11 bases in between. The sequence came from a man over 45 with head and neck cancer. Sequenced sample: PBMCs. The chain employs TRBV29-1 and TRBJ2-3, with D possibly TRBD2 on 6 matching bases. The CDR3 DNA reads as TGCAGCGTTGCTGGAGGGACGACAGATACGCAGTATTTT. Amino acids: CSVAGGTTDTQYF.